The present T cell receptor beta chain was sequenced within a study of shared clonotypes between healthy human individuals. Across several immunoSEQ plates, the genomic DNA of each subset was split evenly. Generated by immunoSEQ multiplex PCR, the TCRdb table keeps only in-frame clones and is missing some. The table lists 2,500,000 or so clones, 80% to 95% of them singletons, with approximately 0.41% in the top ten. The specimen sequenced was naive CD4+ T cells from PBMCs. Subset: CD45RA+ positively selected. This clonotype was obtained from a man aged 18 to 29 in good health. Some clones in this sample may be carry-over from other donors' samples.

In DNA form, the CDR3 reads TGCGCCAGCAGCTTTGGCACGGACTCCTACGAGCAGTACTTC. It is translated as CASSFGTDSYEQYF. The V gene is TRBV5-1, the J gene TRBJ2-7; D gene unclear. The CDR3 loop spans 14 amino acids. Germline V CDR1 and CDR2: SGHRS, YFSETQ. The germline V and J ends were trimmed by 2 bases and 0 bases, with 9 bases remaining between them. Drawing the rest from reference TRBV5-1 and TRBJ2-7, the complete variable domain is KAGVTQTPRYLIKTRGQQVTLSCSPISGHRSVSWYQQTPGQGLQFLFEYFSETQRNKGNFPGRFSGRQFSNSRSEMNVSTLELGDSALYLCASSFGTDSYEQYFGPGTRLTVT.